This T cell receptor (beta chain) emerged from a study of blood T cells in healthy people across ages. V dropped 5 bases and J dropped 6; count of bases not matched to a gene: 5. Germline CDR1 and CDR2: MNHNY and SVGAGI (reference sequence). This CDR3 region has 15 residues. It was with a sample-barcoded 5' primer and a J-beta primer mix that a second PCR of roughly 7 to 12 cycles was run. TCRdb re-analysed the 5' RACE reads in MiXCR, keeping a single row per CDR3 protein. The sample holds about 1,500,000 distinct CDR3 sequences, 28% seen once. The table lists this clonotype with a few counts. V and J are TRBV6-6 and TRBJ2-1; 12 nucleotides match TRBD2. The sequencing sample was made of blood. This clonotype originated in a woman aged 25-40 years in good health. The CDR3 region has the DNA TGTGCCAGCAGTAAGACTAGCGGGAGCGCCAATGAGCAGTTCTTC. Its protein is CASSKTSGSANEQFF.